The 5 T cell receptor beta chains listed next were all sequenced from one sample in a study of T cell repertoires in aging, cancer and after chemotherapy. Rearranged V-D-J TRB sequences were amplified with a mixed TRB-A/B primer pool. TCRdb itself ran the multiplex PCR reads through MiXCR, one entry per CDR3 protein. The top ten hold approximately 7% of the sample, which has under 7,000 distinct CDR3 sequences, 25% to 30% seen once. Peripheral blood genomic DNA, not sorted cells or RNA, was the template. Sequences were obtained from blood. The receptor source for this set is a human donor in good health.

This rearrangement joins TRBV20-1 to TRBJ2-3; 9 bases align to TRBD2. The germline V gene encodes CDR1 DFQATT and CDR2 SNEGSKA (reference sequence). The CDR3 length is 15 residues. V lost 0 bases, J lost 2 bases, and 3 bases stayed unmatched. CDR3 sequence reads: CSARDSGGNTDTQYF. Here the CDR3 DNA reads TGCAGTGCTAGAGACAGCGGGGGGAACACAGATACGCAGTATTTT.

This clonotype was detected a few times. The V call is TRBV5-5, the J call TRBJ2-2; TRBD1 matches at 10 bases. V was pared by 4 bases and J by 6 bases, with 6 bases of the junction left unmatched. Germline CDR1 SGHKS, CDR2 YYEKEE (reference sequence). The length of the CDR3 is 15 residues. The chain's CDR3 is CASSPGQGLSGELFF. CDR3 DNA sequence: TGTGCCAGCAGCCCGGGACAGGGGCTTTCCGGGGAGCTGTTTTTT.

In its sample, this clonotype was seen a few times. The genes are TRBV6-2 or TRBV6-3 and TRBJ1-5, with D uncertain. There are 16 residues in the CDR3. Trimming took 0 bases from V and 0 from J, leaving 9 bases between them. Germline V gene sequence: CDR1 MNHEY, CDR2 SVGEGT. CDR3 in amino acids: CASSYSSRASNQPQHF. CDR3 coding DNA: TGTGCCAGCAGTTACTCGAGCCGGGCTAGCAATCAGCCCCAGCATTTT.

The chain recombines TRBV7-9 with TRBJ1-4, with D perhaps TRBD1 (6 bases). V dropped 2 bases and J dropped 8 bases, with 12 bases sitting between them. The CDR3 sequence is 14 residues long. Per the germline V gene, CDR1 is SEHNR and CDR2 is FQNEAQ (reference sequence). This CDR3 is CASSLRGGDEKLFF. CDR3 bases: TGTGCCAGCAGCTTACGAGGGGGAGACGAAAAACTGTTTTTT.

The CDR3 sequence: CASSLEPKYGYTF. CDR3 DNA: TGTGCCAGCAGCTTGGAACCGAAATATGGCTACACCTTC. This sequence joins TRBV5-6 and TRBJ1-2; no definite D call. Per the germline V gene, CDR1 is SGHDT and CDR2 is YYEEEE. V dropped 0 bases and J dropped 5 bases, with 8 bases sitting between them. This CDR3 is 13 amino acids long. Looking up the rest from reference TRBV5-6 and TRBJ1-2 gives the full variable domain: DAGVTQSPTHLIKTRGQQVTLRCSPKSGHDTVSWYQQALGQGPQFIFQYYEEEERQRGNFPDRFSGHQFPNYSSELNVNALLLGDSALYLCASSLEPKYGYTFGSGTRLTVV.